This record concerns one TCR beta chain sequence. Antigen: not known. TCRdb used MiXCR to reprocess the 5' RACE reads, holding one entry per CDR3 protein. The sample contains 450,000 or so distinct CDR3 sequences, approximately 26% of which appear only once. This entry comes from a study of CD8 T cells in ankylosing spondylitis. Points from the study as a whole: Typical of ankylosing spondylitis blood, it appeared, was a TCR beta motif of under 10 highly homologous variants.

The CDR3 extends over 17 amino acids. The ends were cut back, 0 bases at V and 2 bases at J, with 13 bases in the middle. From germline, CDR1 is SGHTA and CDR2 FQGNSA. The sequence was collected from a male donor with ankylosing spondylitis. The source material was blood, either unsorted or a sorted T cell fraction (not recorded which). The chain carries TRBV7-2 and TRBJ2-2; D unresolved. CDR3: CASSLAFSRKNTGELFF. The CDR3 nucleotides are TGTGCCAGCAGCTTAGCGTTTAGTCGGAAAAACACCGGGGAGCTGTTTTTT.